This note documents a single T cell receptor (beta chain) sequence. Its antigen is undetermined. The data were taken from a study of shared clonotypes between healthy human individuals. CDR3 length: 17 residues. Germline assignment: CDR1 MDHEN and CDR2 SYDVKM. After removal of 2 bases from V and 2 bases from J, the junction contained 11 bases not matched to a gene. Overall study results and limits: Non-shared clonotypes were found to have lower generation probabilities than the clonotypes that were shared by all four of the sorted-subset donors. As a rule, naive subsets had a larger estimated richness than memory subsets.

The protocol was immunoSEQ multiplex PCR, while the TCRdb copy is restricted to in-frame clones and leaves out a portion. Here the sample spans about 2.2 million clones, about 93% being singletons. CD45RO-negative, CCR7-positively selected cells formed the naive CD8 fraction, excluding terminally differentiated effector memory CD45RA+ cells. The chain employs TRBV28 and TRBJ2-5; 7 bases agree with TRBD2. The TCR comes from a man between 18 and 29 years old in good health. Some clones in this sample may be carry-over from other donors' samples. Sequenced sample: naive CD8+ T cells from PBMCs. The DNA of the CDR3 is TGTGCCAGCAGTTTAGGCGGGGGTCGAGATAGGCAAGAGACCCAGTACTTC. It translates to CASSLGGGRDRQETQYF.